This T cell receptor beta chain was sequenced during a study of T-cell memory formation after mild COVID-19 (dated by TCRdb to the early 2020s). A note on the overall study: Most TCR sequence clusters were specific to one of the two donors. In two donors, T-cell clones that expanded and contracted after mild COVID-19 were followed by sequencing TCRalpha and TCRbeta repertoires longitudinally. The cohort was made up of two young adult volunteers, one female and one male, who were previously healthy.

This clonotype was seen only a few times. This receptor's antigen is unknown. Base qualities are not provided; no much larger clone lies one nucleotide away. Trimming costs V 0 bases and J 1 base, and their ends lie 13 bases apart. From the cysteine up to the phenylalanine, the CDR3 has a length of 17 residues. CDR3 DNA is the only sequence kept; it has 51 bases, read in frame from the first base. Reading the germline V gene (reference sequence) gives CDR1 SGHNT and CDR2 YYREEE. PBMCs were isolated by Ficoll-Paque density gradient centrifugation. Data came from an Illumina NovaSeq 6000. TCRalpha and TCRbeta cDNA libraries were built by 5'RACE with constant-segment primers, adding sample barcodes and unique molecular identifiers. RNA was extracted from every sample with Trizol reagent. Library amplification was performed in two PCR steps, and a second sample barcode and Illumina TruSeq adapters were introduced in the second step. Sequencing of libraries was performed on an Illumina NovaSeq with 2 x 150 bp paired-end reads. The authors processed their data as follows. The reads were demultiplexed and collapsed into UMI-guided consensus sequences using migec v1.2.7. Using mixcr v2.1.11, UMI consensuses were aligned to TRA and TRB V and J templates and then assembled into clonotypes. Clonotypes were classified as expanded or contracted when called significant by both edgeR and NoisET, with noise models trained on biological replicates. For edgeR calls, the cutoffs were a false discovery rate-adjusted p below 0.01 and a log2 fold-change threshold of 1. As an exploratory analysis of dynamics, max-normalized trajectories of the 1000 most abundant clonotypes were examined with PCA combined with hierarchical clustering. The CD4 or CD8 phenotype of responding clones was assigned using the separately sequenced CD4+ and CD8+ repertoires. TCRdb trimmed the raw reads at Q25, called clones with MiXCR and kept productive beta chains. Entries are consolidated by CDR3 protein sequence, retaining the most common genes and DNA. The authors' filters were not applied to this entry. Counted in this sample were roughly 500,000 distinct CDR3 sequences; roughly 22% of them appeared once. Around 13% of the sample rests with the top ten.

Broader findings and caveats from the paper: Balanced CD4/CD8 phenotypes were observed for clones contracting from day 15 to 85, whereas a bias towards CD4+ was observed for a second wave of clones expanding from day 15 to 37. Whether the second-wave clones peaking on day 37 were SARS-CoV-2 specific was not confirmed. Only two mild cases were covered by the study, and larger cohorts that include severe cases with pre-infection samples were considered necessary. Contracting CD4+ clones were located mainly in the CM and EM memory subsets, whereas CD8+ clones were found to be enriched in EMRA. Some responding clones were detected in pre-infection memory, suggesting pre-existing cross-reactive memory T cells joined the SARS-CoV-2 response.

The sequence is built from TRBV5-4 and TRBJ2-2; the D gene assignment is perhaps TRBD1 or TRBD2, with each matching 5 bases. This sequence originates from an adult woman who had mild COVID-19 (a few samples of this study predate the infection). The sample titles of this study are shuffled in the database, so cell type and time point are left out; the donor was told from shared clones. The sample comprised PBMCs or a T cell subset sorted from them (not recorded which). The CDR3 region: CASSLGGVGLNTGELFF. The nucleotide sequence reads TGTGCCAGCAGCTTGGGAGGGGTTGGATTGAACACCGGGGAGCTGTTTTTT.